What follows is one T cell receptor beta chain and its context. Its antigen is not identified. The read terminates 3 residues ahead of where the CDR3 ends, so the germline J gene completes it. The data were taken from a study of T cell clonality in common variable immunodeficiency. Overall study results and limits: Fewer deletions and N-nucleotide insertions were reportedly seen in common variable immunodeficiency TCR beta sequences. Compared with controls, CVID subjects had fewer shared TCRbeta clones.

Patients had low serum IgG, IgA and/or IgM and specific antibody deficiency. Replacement immunoglobulin had been given to every CVID subject for at least one year. No CVID subject was ill or on immunomodulatory drugs when sampled. Measured with immunoSEQ multiplex PCR; TCRdb has only the in-frame clones, and not every one. The table for this sample gives more than 6,500 clones. V was clipped by 6 bases and J by 5 bases; unmatched bases: 5. The CDR3 is 13 amino acids. The germline V gene has CDR1 DFQATT and CDR2 SNEGSKA (reference sequence). This clonotype was sampled from a human donor with common variable immunodeficiency. The specimen sequenced was peripheral blood mononuclear cells. The chain carries TRBV20-1 and TRBJ1-4; TRBD1 agrees at 8 bases. CDR3 region: CSATDRGNEKLFF. CDR3 bases read: TGCAGTGCCACTGACAGGGGCAATGAAAAA.